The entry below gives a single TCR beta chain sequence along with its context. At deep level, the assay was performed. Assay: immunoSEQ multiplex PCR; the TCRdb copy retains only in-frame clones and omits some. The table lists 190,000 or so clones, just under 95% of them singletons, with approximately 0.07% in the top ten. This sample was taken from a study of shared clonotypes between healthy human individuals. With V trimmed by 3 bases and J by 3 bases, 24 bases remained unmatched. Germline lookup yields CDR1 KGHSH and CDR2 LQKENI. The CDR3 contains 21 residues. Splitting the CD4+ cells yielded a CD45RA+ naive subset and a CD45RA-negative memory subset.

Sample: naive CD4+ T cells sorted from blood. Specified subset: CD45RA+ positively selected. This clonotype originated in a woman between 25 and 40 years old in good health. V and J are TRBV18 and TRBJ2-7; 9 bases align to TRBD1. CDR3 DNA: TGTGCCAGCTCACCCAGGCGACGGACGGGGGACGACAGGGGGGACTTCTACGAGCAGTACTTC. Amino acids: CASSPRRRTGDDRGDFYEQYF.